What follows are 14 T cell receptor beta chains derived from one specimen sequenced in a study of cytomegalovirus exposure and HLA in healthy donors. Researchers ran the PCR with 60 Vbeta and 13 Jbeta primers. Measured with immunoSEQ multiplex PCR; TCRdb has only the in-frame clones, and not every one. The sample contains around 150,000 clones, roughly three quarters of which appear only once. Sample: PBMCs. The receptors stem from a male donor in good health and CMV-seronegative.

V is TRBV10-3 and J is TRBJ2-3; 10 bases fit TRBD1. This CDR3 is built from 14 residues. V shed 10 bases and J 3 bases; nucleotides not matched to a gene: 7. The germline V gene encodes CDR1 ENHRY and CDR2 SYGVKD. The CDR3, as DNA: TGTGCCACCCAACGGGACAGGGGAACAGATACGCAGTATTTT. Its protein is CATQRDRGTDTQYF.

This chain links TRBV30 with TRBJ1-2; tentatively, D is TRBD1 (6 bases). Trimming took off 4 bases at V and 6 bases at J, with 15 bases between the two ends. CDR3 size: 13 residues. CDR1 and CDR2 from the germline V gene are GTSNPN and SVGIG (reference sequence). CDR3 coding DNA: TGTGCCTGGAAGTTACAGGGTGAGGATGGCTACACCTTC. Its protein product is CAWKLQGEDGYTF.

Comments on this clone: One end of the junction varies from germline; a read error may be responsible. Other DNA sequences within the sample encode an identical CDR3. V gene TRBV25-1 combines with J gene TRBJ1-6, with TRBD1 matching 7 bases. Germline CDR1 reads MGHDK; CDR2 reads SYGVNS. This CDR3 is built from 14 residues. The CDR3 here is CASSPGDSNSPLHF. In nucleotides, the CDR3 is TGTGCCAGCAGCCCCGGGGACAGCAATTCCCCCCTCCACTTT.

The CDR3: CASRIGGSYEQYF. The DNA for the CDR3 is TGTGCCAGCAGGATCGGGGGGTCCTACGAGCAGTACTTC. The chain is built from TRBV5-4 and TRBJ2-7; 7 nucleotides line up with TRBD2. Germline CDR1 SGHNT, CDR2 YYREEE (reference sequence). The CDR3 contains 13 residues. V was clipped by 5 bases and J by 1 base; unmatched bases: 3.

The CDR3: CASSYSLAGGREQYF. In DNA form, the CDR3 reads TGTGCCAGCAGTTACTCGCTAGCGGGGGGTCGCGAGCAGTACTTC. This chain connects TRBV6-5 to TRBJ2-5, with 11 bases fitting TRBD2. TRBJ2-7 matches the DNA end more closely, so the J call is doubtful. The CDR3 extends over 15 amino acids. Germline V lookup: CDR1 MNHEY, CDR2 SVGAGI.

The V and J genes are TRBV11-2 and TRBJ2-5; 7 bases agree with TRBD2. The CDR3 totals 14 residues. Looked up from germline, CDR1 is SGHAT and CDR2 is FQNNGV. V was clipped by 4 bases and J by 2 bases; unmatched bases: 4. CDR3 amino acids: CASSWQAGQETQYF. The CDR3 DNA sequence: TGTGCCAGCAGCTGGCAAGCGGGGCAAGAGACCCAGTACTTC.

The CDR3 nucleotides read TGCGCCAGCAGTGAGTCCGGGACTAGCGGTTACAATGAGCAGTTCTTC. Translated, it gives CASSESGTSGYNEQFF. The chain has TRBV10-1 and TRBJ2-1; TRBD2 matches 11 bases. V was clipped by 0 bases and J by 4 bases; unmatched bases: 2. CDR3 length: 16 amino acids. CDR1 WNHNN and CDR2 SYGVQD come from the germline V gene (reference sequence).

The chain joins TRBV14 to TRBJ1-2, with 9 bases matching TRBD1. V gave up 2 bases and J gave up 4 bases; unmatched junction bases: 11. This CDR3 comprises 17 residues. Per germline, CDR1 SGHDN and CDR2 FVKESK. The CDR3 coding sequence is TGTGCCAGCAGCCAACGAGAAGGGACAGGGTACCCCTATGGCTACACCTTC. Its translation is CASSQREGTGYPYGYTF.

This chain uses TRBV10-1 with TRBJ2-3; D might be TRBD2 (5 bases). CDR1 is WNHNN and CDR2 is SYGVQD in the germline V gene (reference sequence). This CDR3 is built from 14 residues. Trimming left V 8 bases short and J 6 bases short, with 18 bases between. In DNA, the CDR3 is TGCGCCAGCCATCCGGGAAGGGTGGGGGATACGCAGTATTTT. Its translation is CASHPGRVGDTQYF.

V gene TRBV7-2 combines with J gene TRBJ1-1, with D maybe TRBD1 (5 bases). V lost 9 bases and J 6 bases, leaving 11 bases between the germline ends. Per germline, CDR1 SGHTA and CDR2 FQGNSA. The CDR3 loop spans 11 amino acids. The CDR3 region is CASGGGPEAFF. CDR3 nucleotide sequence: TGTGCCAGTGGGGGAGGCCCTGAAGCTTTCTTT. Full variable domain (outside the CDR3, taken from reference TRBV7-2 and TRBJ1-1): GAGVSQSPSNKVTEKGKDVELRCDPISGHTALYWYRQSLGQGLEFLIYFQGNSAPDKSGLPSDRFSAERTGGSVSTLTIQRTQQEDSAVYLCASGGGPEAFFGQGTRLTVV.

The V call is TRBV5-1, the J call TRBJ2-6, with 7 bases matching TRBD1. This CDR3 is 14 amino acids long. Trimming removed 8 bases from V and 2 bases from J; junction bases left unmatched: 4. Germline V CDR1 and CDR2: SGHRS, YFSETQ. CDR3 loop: CASNRGPGANVLTF. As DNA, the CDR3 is TGCGCCAGTAACAGGGGCCCTGGGGCCAACGTCCTGACTTTC. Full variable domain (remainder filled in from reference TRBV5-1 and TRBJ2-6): KAGVTQTPRYLIKTRGQQVTLSCSPISGHRSVSWYQQTPGQGLQFLFEYFSETQRNKGNFPGRFSGRQFSNSRSEMNVSTLELGDSALYLCASNRGPGANVLTFGAGSRLTVL.

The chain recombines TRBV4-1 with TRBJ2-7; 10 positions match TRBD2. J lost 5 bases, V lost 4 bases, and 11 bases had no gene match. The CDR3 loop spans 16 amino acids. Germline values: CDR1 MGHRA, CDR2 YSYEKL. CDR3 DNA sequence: TGCGCCAGCAGCCTCACCGAGCGGGGGGGAGGAAACGAGCAGTACTTC. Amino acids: CASSLTERGGGNEQYF.

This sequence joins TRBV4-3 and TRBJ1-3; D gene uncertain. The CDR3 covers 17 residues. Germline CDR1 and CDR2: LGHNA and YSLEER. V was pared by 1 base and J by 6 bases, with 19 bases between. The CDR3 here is CASSQVAGGKNSNTIYF. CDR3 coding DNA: TGCGCCAGCAGCCAAGTGGCGGGCGGGAAGAATTCAAACACCATATATTTT.

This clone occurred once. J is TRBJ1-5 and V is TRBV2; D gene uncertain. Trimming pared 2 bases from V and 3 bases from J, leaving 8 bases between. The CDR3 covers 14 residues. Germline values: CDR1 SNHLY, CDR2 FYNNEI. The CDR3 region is CASSEQRLNQPQHF. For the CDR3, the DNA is TGTGCCAGCAGTGAACAGAGACTCAATCAGCCCCAGCATTTT.